This T cell receptor (beta chain) was documented in a study of CD8 T cells in Susac syndrome. The study, taken as a whole, reports: A relatively small number of individuals underwent TCR sequencing and HLA analysis.

Turning to this clonotype: What it binds is unknown.

In blood CD8+ and CD4+ T cells, TCR beta underwent sequencing. The individuals used as controls were healthy donors who had been matched for both age and sex. Germline CDR1 is SGHRS and CDR2 is YFSETQ. V gave up 4 bases and J gave up 5 bases, with 7 bases separating them. This CDR3 region has 12 residues. RNA amounts of about 0.45 to 1 ug underwent reverse transcription with random hexamers. Amplification of the TCR beta CDR3 was carried out by immunoSEQ multiplex PCR, which spanned a total of 54 Vbeta and 13 Jbeta segments. TCRdb ran MiXCR on the immunoSEQ multiplex PCR reads and lists one entry per CDR3 protein. This sample has about 210,000 distinct CDR3 sequences, with under 95% found just once.

Material: CD4+ T cells from PBMCs. The sequence was obtained from a human donor in good health. The gene calls are TRBV5-1 and TRBJ2-1; D not certain. CDR3 in amino acids: CASSNPNNEQFF. CDR3 bases: TGCGCCAGCAGCAACCCCAACAATGAGCAGTTCTTC.